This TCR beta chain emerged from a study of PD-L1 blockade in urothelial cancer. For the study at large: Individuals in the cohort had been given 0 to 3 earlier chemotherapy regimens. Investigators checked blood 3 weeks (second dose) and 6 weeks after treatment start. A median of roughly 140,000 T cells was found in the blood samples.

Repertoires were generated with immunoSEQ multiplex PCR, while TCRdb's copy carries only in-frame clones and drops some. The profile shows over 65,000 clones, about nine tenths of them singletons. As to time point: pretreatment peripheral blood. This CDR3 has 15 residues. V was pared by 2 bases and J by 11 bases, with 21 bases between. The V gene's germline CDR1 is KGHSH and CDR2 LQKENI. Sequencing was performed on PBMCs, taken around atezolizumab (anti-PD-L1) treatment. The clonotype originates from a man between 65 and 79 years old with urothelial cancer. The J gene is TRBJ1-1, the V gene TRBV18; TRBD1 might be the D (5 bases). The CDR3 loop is CASSPDHRGGFGAFF. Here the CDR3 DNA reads TGTGCCAGCTCACCAGATCATAGGGGTGGGTTTGGTGCTTTCTTT.